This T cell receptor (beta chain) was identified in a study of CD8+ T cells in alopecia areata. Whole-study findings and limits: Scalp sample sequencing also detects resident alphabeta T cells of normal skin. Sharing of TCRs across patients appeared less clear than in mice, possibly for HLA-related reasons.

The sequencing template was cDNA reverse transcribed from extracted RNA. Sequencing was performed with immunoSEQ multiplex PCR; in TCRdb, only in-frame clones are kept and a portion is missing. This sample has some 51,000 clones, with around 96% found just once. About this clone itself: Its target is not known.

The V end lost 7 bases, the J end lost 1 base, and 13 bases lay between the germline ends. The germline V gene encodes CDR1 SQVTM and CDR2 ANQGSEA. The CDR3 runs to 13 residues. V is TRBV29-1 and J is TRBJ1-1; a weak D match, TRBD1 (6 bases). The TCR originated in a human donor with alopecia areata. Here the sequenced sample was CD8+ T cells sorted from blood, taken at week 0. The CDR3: CSDQTGPNTEAFF. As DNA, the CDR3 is TGCAGCGACCAGACAGGCCCGAACACTGAAGCTTTCTTT.